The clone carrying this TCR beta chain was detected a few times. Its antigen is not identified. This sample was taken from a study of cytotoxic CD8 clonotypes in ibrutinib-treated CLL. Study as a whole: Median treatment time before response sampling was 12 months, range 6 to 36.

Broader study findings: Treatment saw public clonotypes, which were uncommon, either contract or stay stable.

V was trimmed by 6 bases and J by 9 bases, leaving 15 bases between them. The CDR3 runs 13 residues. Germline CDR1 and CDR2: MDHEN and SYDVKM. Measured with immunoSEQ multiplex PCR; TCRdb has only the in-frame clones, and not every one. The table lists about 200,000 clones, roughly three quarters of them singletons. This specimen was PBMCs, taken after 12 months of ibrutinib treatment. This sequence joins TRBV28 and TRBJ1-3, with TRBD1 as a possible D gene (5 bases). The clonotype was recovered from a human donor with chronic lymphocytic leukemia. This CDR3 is CASRREQVTTIYF. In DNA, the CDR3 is TGTGCCAGCAGAAGGGAACAGGTTACCACCATATATTTT.